This TCR beta chain was captured in a study of Graves' ophthalmopathy and Graves' hyperthyroidism. Study-level results: Blood also contained most of the expanded thyroid clonotypes above 0.001 frequency. Researchers report that a 13-signature model separated ophthalmopathy from stable hyperthyroidism, posting roughly 90% sensitivity and less than 82% specificity.

Ophthalmopathy-affected donors exhibited moderate-to-severe activity, CAS ≥3, NOSPECS ≥4, and duration under 3 months. RNA transcripts were the template, and TCR beta CDR3 regions were amplified from them. In the first round, RT-PCR was carried out with HTBI primers, and a multiplex PCR formed the second round. MiXCR was run by TCRdb on the multiplex PCR reads, yielding one entry per CDR3 protein. The table has about 740,000 distinct CDR3 sequences, roughly two fifths seen once. Details on this clonotype: No antigen is known for it.

V lost 5 bases and J lost 1, with 14 bases in between. Germline V gene lookup returns CDR1 SEHNR and CDR2 FQNEAQ (reference sequence). The length of the CDR3 is 15 residues. This receptor was identified in an adult man with Graves' ophthalmopathy. The source material was peripheral blood. The genes are TRBV7-9 and TRBJ1-1, with D unclear. The CDR3 DNA reads TGTGCCAGCAGCCGGGGTGAAAACTCGAACACTGAAGCTTTCTTT. It specifies CASSRGENSNTEAFF. Variable domain in full (rest from reference TRBV7-9 and TRBJ1-1): DTGVSQNPRHKITKRGQNVTFRCDPISEHNRLYWYRQTLGQGPEFLTYFQNEAQLEKSRLLSDRFSAERPKGSFSTLEIQRTEQGDSAMYLCASSRGENSNTEAFFGQGTRLTVV.